This is a list of T cell receptor beta chains from one sample in a study of shared clonotypes between healthy human individuals. The assay was immunoSEQ multiplex PCR, and TCRdb's table has in-frame clones only and misses some. The top ten hold around 0.25% of the sample, which has hundreds of thousands of clones, 90% to 97% seen once. The specimen sequenced was naive CD8+ T cells sorted from blood. These receptors were taken from a man aged 25 to 40 in good health. Each CDR3 is given with its conserved first and last residue. Clone size, where shown, is once, few, many, or a class for clones that have expanded.

>.|TRBV7-9|TRBJ2-7
CASSLDFSKLSSYEQYF
>.|TRBV27|TRBJ2-2
CARVRDGLNGELFF
>.|TRBV9|TRBJ2-7
CASSVYPGTGTYEQYF
>once|TRBV7-3|TRBJ2-3
CASSLGGVNTQYF
>.|TRBV5-1|TRBJ1-2
CASGWTDYGYTF
>.|TRBV29-1|TRBJ2-7
CSVEDNGDNSYEQYF
>.|TRBV13|TRBJ2-3
CASSLEGDRSTDTQYF
>.|TRBV7-9|TRBJ2-2
CASSLGWRERNTGELFF
>.|TRBV9|TRBJ1-1
CASRGMNTEAFF
>.|TRBV14|TRBJ2-7
CASSPLGSYEQYF
>.|TRBV5-1|TRBJ2-7
CASSGQVYEQYF
>.|TRBV10-1|TRBJ2-2
CARLAWDTGELFF
>few|TRBV7-9|TRBJ1-2
CASSSRTLDYGYTF
>once|TRBV6-5|TRBJ2-7
CASSYGLAGDEQYF
>.|TRBV27|TRBJ1-2
CASSLGSYYGYTF
>.|TRBV28|TRBJ2-1
CASSLTGRSYNEQFF
>.|TRBV11-2|TRBJ1-1
CASSLGGVNTEAFF
>.|TRBV27|TRBJ2-7
CASSGPGLAGYEQYF
>.|TRBV7-9|TRBJ1-5
CASGETDSNQPQHF
>.|TRBV11-2|TRBJ1-3
CASSLGQTSGNTIYF
>.|TRBV7-2|TRBJ2-7
CASSSPSGSFYEQYF
>.|TRBV5-6|TRBJ2-7
CASSTGTGPYEQYF
>once|TRBV5-1|TRBJ2-7
CASSLTAGAIEQYF
>.|TRBV28|TRBJ2-5
CASSLGTEETQYF
>.|TRBV2|TRBJ2-7
CAIEQGSYEQYF